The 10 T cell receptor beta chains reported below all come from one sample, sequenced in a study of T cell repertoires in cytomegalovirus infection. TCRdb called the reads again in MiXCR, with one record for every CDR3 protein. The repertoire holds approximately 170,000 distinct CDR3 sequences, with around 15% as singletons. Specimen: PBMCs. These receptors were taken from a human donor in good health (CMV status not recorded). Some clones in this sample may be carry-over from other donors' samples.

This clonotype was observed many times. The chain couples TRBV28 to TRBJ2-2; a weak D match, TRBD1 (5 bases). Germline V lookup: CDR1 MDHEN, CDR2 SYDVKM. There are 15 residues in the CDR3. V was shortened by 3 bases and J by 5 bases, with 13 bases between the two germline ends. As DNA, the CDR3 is TGTGCCAGCAGTTTGTCAAAGGGGATTACCGGGGAGCTGTTTTTT. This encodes CASSLSKGITGELFF. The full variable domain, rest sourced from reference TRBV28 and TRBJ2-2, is DVKVTQSSRYLVKRTGEKVFLECVQDMDHENMFWYRQDPGLGLRLIYFSYDVKMKEKGDIPEGYSVSREKKERFSLILESASTNQTSMYLCASSLSKGITGELFFGEGSRLTVL.

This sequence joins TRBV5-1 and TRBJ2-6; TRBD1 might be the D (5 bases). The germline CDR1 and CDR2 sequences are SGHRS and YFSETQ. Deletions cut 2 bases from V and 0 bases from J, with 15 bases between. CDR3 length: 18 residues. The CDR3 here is CASSFEQVLSSGANVLTF. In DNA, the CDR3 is TGCGCCAGCAGCTTCGAACAGGTCCTGAGCTCTGGGGCCAACGTCCTGACTTTC.

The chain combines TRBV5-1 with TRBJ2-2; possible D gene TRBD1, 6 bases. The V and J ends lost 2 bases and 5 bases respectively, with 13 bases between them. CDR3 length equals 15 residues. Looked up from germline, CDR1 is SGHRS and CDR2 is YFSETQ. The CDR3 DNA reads TGCGCCAGCAGCTTTAGGACAGTGAGGACCGGGGAGCTGTTTTTT. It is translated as CASSFRTVRTGELFF. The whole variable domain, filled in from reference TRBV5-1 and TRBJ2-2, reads KAGVTQTPRYLIKTRGQQVTLSCSPISGHRSVSWYQQTPGQGLQFLFEYFSETQRNKGNFPGRFSGRQFSNSRSEMNVSTLELGDSALYLCASSFRTVRTGELFFGEGSRLTVL.

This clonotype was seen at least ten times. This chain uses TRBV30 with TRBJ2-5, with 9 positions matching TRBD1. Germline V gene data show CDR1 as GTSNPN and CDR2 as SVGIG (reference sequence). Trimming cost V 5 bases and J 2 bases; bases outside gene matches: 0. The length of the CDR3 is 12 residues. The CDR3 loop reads CAWGTGQETQYF. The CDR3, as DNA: TGTGCCTGGGGGACAGGGCAAGAGACCCAGTACTTC.

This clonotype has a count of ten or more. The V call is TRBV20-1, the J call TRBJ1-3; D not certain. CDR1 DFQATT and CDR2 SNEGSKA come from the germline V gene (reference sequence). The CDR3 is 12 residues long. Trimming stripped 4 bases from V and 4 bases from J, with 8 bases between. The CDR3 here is CSATDRGNTIYF. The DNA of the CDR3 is TGCAGTGCTACGGATAGAGGAAACACCATATATTTT.

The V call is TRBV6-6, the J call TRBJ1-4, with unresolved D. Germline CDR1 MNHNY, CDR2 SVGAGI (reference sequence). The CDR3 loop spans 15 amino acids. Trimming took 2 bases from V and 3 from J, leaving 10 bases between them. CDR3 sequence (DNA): TGTGCCAGCAGTTACCCCCCGGGGTCTAATGAAAAACTGTTTTTT. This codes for CASSYPPGSNEKLFF.

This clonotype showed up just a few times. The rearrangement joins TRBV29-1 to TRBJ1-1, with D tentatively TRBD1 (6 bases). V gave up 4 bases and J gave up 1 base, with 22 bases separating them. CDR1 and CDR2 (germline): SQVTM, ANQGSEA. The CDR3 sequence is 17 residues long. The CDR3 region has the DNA TGCAGCGTTGCTTCGTACAAGGGGGGACGGGGGAACACTGAAGCTTTCTTT. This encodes CSVASYKGGRGNTEAFF.

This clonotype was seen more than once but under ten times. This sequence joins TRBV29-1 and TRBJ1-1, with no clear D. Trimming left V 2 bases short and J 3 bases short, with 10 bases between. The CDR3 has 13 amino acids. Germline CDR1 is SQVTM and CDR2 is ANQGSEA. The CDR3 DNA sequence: TGCAGCGTTGAAAAGTTCACAGACACTGAAGCTTTCTTT. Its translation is CSVEKFTDTEAFF. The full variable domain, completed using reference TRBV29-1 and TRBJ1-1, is SAVISQKPSRDICQRGTSLTIQCQVDSQVTMMFWYRQQPGQSLTLIATANQGSEATYESGFVIDKFPISRPNLTFSTLTVSNMSPEDSSIYLCSVEKFTDTEAFFGQGTRLTVV.

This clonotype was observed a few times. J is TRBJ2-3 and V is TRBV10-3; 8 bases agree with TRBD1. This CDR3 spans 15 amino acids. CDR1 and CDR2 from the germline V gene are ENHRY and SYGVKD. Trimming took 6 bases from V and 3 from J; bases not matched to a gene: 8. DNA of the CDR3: TGTGCCATCAGAGCCACAGGGGGTCTAACAGATACGCAGTATTTT. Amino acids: CAIRATGGLTDTQYF.

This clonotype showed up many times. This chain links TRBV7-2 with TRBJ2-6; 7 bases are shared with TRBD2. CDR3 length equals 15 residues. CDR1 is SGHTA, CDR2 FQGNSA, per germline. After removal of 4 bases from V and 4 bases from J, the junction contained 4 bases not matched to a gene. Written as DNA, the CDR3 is TGTGCCAGCAGCTCGGGGAGGGCCGGGGCCAACGTCCTGACTTTC. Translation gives CASSSGRAGANVLTF.